Below, 5 T cell receptor beta chains from the same sample are listed, as sequenced in a study of identifying expanded T cells in peripheral blood. Measured with immunoSEQ multiplex PCR; TCRdb has only the in-frame clones, and not every one. Of some 95,000 clones in the sample, 70% to 90% were seen once. Sequencing was carried out using blood. The source of these receptors is a person aged 18 to 75 in good health.

V usage is TRBV4-1 and J usage is TRBJ2-2, with TRBD2 as a possible D gene (5 bases). The CDR3 extends over 14 amino acids. V gave up 2 bases and J gave up 7 bases, with 11 bases separating them. The germline V gene has CDR1 MGHRA and CDR2 YSYEKL. This CDR3 is CASSQPRRGGELFF. CDR3 bases: TGCGCCAGCAGCCAACCGAGACGGGGCGGGGAGCTGTTTTTT.

V is TRBV11-2 and J is TRBJ2-5; D is ambiguous. This CDR3 has 18 residues. With 3 bases removed from V and 2 bases from J, the gap between germline ends came to 22 bases. Looked up from germline, CDR1 is SGHAT and CDR2 is FQNNGV. The CDR3 loop is CASSFGSLSSGLQETQYF. The CDR3 nucleotides are TGTGCCAGCAGCTTTGGATCTCTCTCTTCTGGTTTACAAGAGACCCAGTACTTC.

The chain links TRBV18 to TRBJ1-3; no clear D. The CDR3 is 13 amino acids. In germline, CDR1 is KGHSH, CDR2 LQKENI. The V and J ends lost 3 bases and 7 bases respectively, with 10 bases between them. This CDR3 is CASSPDTANTIYF. CDR3 nucleotides: TGTGCCAGCTCACCGGATACGGCCAACACCATATATTTT.

This chain links TRBV7-9 with TRBJ2-7; D is unclear. V was pared by 4 bases and J by 3 bases, with 7 bases between. The CDR3 length is 12 residues. Germline CDR1 SEHNR, CDR2 FQNEAQ (reference sequence). In DNA form, the CDR3 reads TGTGCCAGCAGCTCACAAGACTACGAGCAGTACTTC. Protein: CASSSQDYEQYF.

The V and J genes are TRBV5-5 and TRBJ2-3; 13 bases align to TRBD2. The CDR3 runs 17 residues. J gave up 4 bases and V 0 bases, and 5 bases lay outside the gene matches. Germline-derived CDR1 and CDR2 are SGHKS and YYEKEE (reference sequence). The CDR3, as DNA: TGTGCCAGCAGCTTGGGAGGGACTAGCGGGACTTCAGATACGCAGTATTTT. Protein: CASSLGGTSGTSDTQYF.